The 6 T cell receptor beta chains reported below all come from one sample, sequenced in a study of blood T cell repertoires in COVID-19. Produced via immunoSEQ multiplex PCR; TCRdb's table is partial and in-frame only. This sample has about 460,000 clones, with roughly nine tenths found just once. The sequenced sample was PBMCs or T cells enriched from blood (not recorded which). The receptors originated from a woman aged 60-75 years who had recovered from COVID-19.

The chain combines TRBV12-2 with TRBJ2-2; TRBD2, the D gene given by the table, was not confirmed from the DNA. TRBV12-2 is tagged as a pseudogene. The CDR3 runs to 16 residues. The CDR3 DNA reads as TGTGCAAGTCGCGTCCCCCTTATAACGAGTGCCGGGGAGCTGTTTTTT. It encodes CASRVPLITSAGELFF.

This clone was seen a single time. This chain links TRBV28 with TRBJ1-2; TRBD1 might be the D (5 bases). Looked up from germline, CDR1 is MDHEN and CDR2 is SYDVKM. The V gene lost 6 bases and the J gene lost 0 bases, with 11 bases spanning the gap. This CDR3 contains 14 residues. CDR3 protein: CASRVPTANYGYTF. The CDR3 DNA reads TGTGCCAGCAGGGTCCCGACAGCTAACTATGGCTACACCTTC.

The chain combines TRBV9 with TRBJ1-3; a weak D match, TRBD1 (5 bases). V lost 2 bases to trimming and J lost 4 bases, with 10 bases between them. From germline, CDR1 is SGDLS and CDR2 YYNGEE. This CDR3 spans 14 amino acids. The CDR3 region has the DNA TGTGCCAGCAGCGTGGGGGGTGTGGGAAACACCATATATTTT. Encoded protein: CASSVGGVGNTIYF.

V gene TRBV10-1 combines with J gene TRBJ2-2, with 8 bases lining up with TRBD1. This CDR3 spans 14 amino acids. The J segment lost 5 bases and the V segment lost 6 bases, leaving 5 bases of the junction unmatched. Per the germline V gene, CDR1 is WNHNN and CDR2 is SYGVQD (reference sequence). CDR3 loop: CASSRTGRTGELFF. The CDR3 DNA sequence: TGCGCCAGCAGCCGGACAGGGAGGACCGGGGAGCTGTTTTTT.

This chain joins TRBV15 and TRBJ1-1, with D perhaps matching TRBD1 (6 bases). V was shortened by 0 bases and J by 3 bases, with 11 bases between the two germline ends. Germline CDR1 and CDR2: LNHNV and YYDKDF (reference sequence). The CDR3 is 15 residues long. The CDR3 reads CATSRDRQDHTEAFF. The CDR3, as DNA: TGTGCCACCAGCAGAGATCGACAGGATCACACTGAAGCTTTCTTT.

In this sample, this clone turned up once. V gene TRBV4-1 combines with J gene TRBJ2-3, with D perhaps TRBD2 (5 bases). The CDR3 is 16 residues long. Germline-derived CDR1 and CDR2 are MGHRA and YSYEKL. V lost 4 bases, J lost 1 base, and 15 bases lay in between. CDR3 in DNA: TGCGCCAGCAGCCCCGGACTTCCCTCTCGCACAGATACGCAGTATTTT. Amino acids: CASSPGLPSRTDTQYF.